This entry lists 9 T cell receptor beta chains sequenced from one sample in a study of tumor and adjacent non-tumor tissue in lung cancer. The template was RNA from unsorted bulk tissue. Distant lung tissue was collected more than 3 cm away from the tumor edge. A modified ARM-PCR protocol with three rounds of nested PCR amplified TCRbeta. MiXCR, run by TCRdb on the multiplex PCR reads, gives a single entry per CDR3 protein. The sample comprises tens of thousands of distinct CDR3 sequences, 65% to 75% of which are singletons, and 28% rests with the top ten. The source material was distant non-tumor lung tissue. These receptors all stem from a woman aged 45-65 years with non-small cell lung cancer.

The CDR3 DNA reads as TGTGCCAGCAGTTTAATGGACGCCGGGGAGCTGTTTTTT. It codes for CASSLMDAGELFF. The chain couples TRBV12-3 or TRBV12-4 to TRBJ2-2; D gene ambiguous. This CDR3 contains 13 residues. V shed 2 bases and J shed 6 bases, with 7 bases lying between them.

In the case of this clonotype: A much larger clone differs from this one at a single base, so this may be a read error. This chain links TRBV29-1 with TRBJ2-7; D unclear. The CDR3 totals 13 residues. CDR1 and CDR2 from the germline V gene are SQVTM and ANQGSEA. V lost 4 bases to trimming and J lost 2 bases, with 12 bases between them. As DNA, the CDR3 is TGCAGCGTTGTACTAACGTTTACCTACGAGCAGTACTTC. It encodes CSVVLTFTYEQYF.

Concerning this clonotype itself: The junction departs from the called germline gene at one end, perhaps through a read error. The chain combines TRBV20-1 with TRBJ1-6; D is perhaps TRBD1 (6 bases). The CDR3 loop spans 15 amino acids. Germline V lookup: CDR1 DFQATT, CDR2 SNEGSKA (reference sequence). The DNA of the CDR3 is TGCAGTGTCCAAAAAGCTAGGACAGACAATTCACCCCTCCAGTTT. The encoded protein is CSVQKARTDNSPLQF.

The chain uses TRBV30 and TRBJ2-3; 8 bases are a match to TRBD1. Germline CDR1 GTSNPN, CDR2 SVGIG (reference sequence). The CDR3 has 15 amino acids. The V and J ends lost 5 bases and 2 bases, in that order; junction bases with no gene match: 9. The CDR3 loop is CAWLPQGAVTDTQYF. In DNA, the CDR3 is TGTGCCTGGTTACCGCAGGGGGCGGTCACAGATACGCAGTATTTT.

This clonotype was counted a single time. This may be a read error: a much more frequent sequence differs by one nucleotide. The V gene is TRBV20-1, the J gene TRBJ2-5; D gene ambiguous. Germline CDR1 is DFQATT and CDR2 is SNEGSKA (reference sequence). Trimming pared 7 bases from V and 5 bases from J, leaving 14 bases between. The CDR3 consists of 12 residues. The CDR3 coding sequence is TGCAGTGTTAGTTATAATTCGGAGACCCAGTACTTC. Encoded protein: CSVSYNSETQYF.

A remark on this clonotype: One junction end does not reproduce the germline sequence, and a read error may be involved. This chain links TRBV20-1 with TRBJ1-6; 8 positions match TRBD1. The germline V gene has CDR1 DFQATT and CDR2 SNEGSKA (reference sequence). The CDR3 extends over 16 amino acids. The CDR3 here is CSARYHRTGRSSLLHF. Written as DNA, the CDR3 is TGCAGTGCTAGATATCACAGGACAGGGCGGAGTTCACTCCTCCACTTT.

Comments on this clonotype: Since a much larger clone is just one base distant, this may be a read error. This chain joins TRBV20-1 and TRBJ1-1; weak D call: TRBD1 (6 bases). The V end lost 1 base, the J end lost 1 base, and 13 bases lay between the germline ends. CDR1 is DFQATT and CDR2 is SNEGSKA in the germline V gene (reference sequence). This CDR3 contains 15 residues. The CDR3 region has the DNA TGCAGTGCTAGAGTGGGGGCCAGGGGGAACACTGAAGCTTTCTTT. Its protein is CSARVGARGNTEAFF.

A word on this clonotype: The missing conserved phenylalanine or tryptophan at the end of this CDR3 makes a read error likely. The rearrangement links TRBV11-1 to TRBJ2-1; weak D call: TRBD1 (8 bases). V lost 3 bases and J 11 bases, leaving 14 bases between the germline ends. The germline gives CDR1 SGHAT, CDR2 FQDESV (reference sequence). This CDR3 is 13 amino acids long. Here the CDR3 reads CASSLDRDYKQFL. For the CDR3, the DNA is TGTGCCAGCAGCTTGGACAGGGACTATAAGCAGTTCCTC.

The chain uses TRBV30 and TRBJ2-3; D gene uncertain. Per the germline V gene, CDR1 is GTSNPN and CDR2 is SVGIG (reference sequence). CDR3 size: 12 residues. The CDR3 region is CGLGQNTDTQYF. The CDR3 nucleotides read TGTGGCCTCGGGCAGAACACAGATACGCAGTATTTT.